The next 17 T cell receptor beta chains were all read from a single sample in a study of cytomegalovirus exposure and HLA in healthy donors. PCR employed 60 Vbeta and 13 Jbeta primers. This table comes from immunoSEQ multiplex PCR, and its TCRdb copy is limited to in-frame clones, with some not included. Of about 160,000 clones listed, around 78% are singletons. Sequencing input: PBMCs. These receptors all come from a young woman in good health and CMV-seronegative.

Comments on this clone: At one end the junction does not follow the germline gene, possibly because of a read error. The gene calls are TRBV2 and TRBJ1-1; D uncertain. The CDR3 is 11 residues long. Germline V gene sequence: CDR1 SNHLY, CDR2 FYNNEI. The CDR3 sequence: CASSEALFTIF. CDR3 sequence (DNA): TGTGCCAGCAGTGAAGCTCTTTTTACAATTTTT.

J is TRBJ2-3 and V is TRBV9; D might be TRBD2 (5 bases). CDR1 and CDR2 from the germline V gene are SGDLS and YYNGEE. V gave up 0 bases and J gave up 0 bases, with 11 bases separating them. The CDR3 length is 16 residues. CDR3 in DNA: TGTGCCAGCAGCGTAGGATCCGGCGGGAGCACAGATACGCAGTATTTT. Translation gives CASSVGSGGSTDTQYF.

The DNA of the CDR3 is TGTGCCAGCAGCTCCGCGGGACAGGGGCTGGACAATGAGCAGTTCTTC. Encoded protein: CASSSAGQGLDNEQFF. The chain couples TRBV25-1 to TRBJ2-1; 10 nucleotides match TRBD1. Germline CDR1 reads MGHDK; CDR2 reads SYGVNS. This CDR3 spans 16 amino acids. J was trimmed by 5 bases and V by 6 bases; bases with no gene match: 10.

The V gene is TRBV29-1, the J gene TRBJ1-1; 7 bases agree with TRBD1. The length of the CDR3 is 14 residues. CDR1 is SQVTM, CDR2 ANQGSEA, per germline. J lost 9 bases, V lost 1 base, and 11 bases had no gene match. The CDR3 nucleotides read TGCAGCGTTGAAGTTCGACAGGGTGGATTGCAAGCTTTCTTT. Translation: CSVEVRQGGLQAFF. Complete variable domain (other parts from reference TRBV29-1 and TRBJ1-1): SAVISQKPSRDICQRGTSLTIQCQVDSQVTMMFWYRQQPGQSLTLIATANQGSEATYESGFVIDKFPISRPNLTFSTLTVSNMSPEDSSIYLCSVEVRQGGLQAFFGQGTRLTVV.

The V gene is TRBV28, the J gene TRBJ1-5, with D maybe TRBD1 (5 bases). CDR1 is MDHEN, CDR2 SYDVKM, per germline. The length of the CDR3 is 15 residues. The germline V and J ends were trimmed by 4 bases and 6 bases, with 16 bases remaining between them. The CDR3 protein is CASSSDTSYIQPQHF. For the CDR3, the DNA is TGTGCCAGCAGTTCGGACACAAGTTATATTCAGCCCCAGCATTTT.

The CDR3: CASSRRTGLGQPQHF. CDR3 nucleotides: TGTGCCAGCAGCCGCCGGACAGGGCTTGGACAGCCCCAGCATTTT. V gene TRBV2 combines with J gene TRBJ1-5; 8 bases agree with TRBD1. J was trimmed by 7 bases and V by 6 bases; bases with no gene match: 11. Germline lookup yields CDR1 SNHLY and CDR2 FYNNEI. The CDR3 extends over 15 amino acids.

This chain uses TRBV29-1 with TRBJ1-6, with 7 bases that match TRBD1. Germline V gives CDR1 SQVTM, CDR2 ANQGSEA. V was pared by 7 bases and J by 7 bases, with 16 bases of the junction left unmatched. The CDR3 is 16 amino acids. CDR3 DNA: TGCAGCGCCCGGACAGGTTCCCTTTCGGGGAATTCACCCCTCCACTTT. This encodes CSARTGSLSGNSPLHF.

The V gene is TRBV5-1, the J gene TRBJ1-2, with D unclear. Trimming pared 1 base from V and 0 bases from J, leaving 7 bases between. This CDR3 is 14 amino acids long. Germline loops: CDR1 SGHRS, CDR2 YFSETQ. The chain's CDR3 is CASSLREANYGYTF. The CDR3 coding sequence is TGCGCCAGCAGCTTGAGAGAAGCTAACTATGGCTACACCTTC. Using reference TRBV5-1 and TRBJ1-2 for the parts outside the CDR3, the full variable domain is KAGVTQTPRYLIKTRGQQVTLSCSPISGHRSVSWYQQTPGQGLQFLFEYFSETQRNKGNFPGRFSGRQFSNSRSEMNVSTLELGDSALYLCASSLREANYGYTFGSGTRLTVV.

This chain joins TRBV5-3 and TRBJ1-5; tentative D call: TRBD1 (6 bases). TRBV5-3 is given ORF status, its function remaining uncertain. The V end was cut by 0 bases, the J end by 4 bases, with 11 bases between. The CDR3 runs to 15 residues. CDR3 sequence reads: CARSLGQGLNQPQHF. The CDR3 DNA reads TGTGCCAGAAGCTTGGGCCAGGGGTTGAATCAGCCCCAGCATTTT.

The chain combines TRBV27 with TRBJ2-3; 8 bases are a match to TRBD1. Germline-derived CDR1 and CDR2 are MNHEY and SMNVEV (reference sequence). This CDR3 is 15 amino acids long. V lost 6 bases, J lost 2 bases, and 7 bases stayed unmatched. CDR3 nucleotides: TGTGCCAGCAGCCCAGGACAGGGACCCACAGATACGCAGTATTTT. It is translated as CASSPGQGPTDTQYF.

CDR3 region: CASSLDGTGGEQYV. CDR3 sequence (DNA): TGCGCCAGCAGCTTGGACGGGACAGGGGGCGAGCAGTACGTC. The rearrangement links TRBV5-1 to TRBJ2-7; 11 bases are shared with TRBD1. CDR3 size: 14 residues. V was pared by 0 bases and J by 6 bases, with 2 bases of the junction left unmatched. The germline V gene has CDR1 SGHRS and CDR2 YFSETQ.

The chain couples TRBV10-3 to TRBJ1-1, with a weak D call TRBD1 (6 bases). V dropped 2 bases and J dropped 5 bases, with 9 bases sitting between them. This CDR3 has 13 amino acids. The germline CDR1 and CDR2 sequences are ENHRY and SYGVKD. CDR3 sequence (DNA): TGTGCCATCAGTGAGGCGGGGGCGACTGAAGCTTTCTTT. Protein product: CAISEAGATEAFF.

The chain is built from TRBV15 and TRBJ2-4; D might be TRBD2 (5 bases). The CDR3 is 18 residues long. The V and J ends lost 0 bases and 1 base respectively, with 16 bases between them. Per germline, CDR1 LNHNV and CDR2 YYDKDF (reference sequence). The CDR3: CATSRDGVAEVAKNIQYF. The CDR3 coding sequence is TGTGCCACCAGCAGAGATGGCGTCGCGGAGGTGGCCAAAAACATTCAGTACTTC.

V gene TRBV27 combines with J gene TRBJ2-5; D perhaps matches TRBD2 (5 bases). V lost 5 bases and J 2 bases, leaving 12 bases between the germline ends. Germline values: CDR1 MNHEY, CDR2 SMNVEV (reference sequence). CDR3 size: 14 residues. The CDR3 is CASSTPREQETQYF. For the CDR3, the DNA is TGTGCCAGCAGTACCCCCCGGGAACAAGAGACCCAGTACTTC.

The rearrangement links TRBV6-4 to TRBJ2-1, with D tentatively TRBD1 (6 bases). In germline, CDR1 is MRHNA, CDR2 SNTAGT. The CDR3 totals 15 residues. Trimming removed 2 bases at V and 7 bases at J, with 15 bases between. The CDR3 loop reads CASSDQRGRGNEQFF. CDR3 bases: TGTGCCAGCAGTGACCAGAGAGGCAGGGGAAATGAGCAGTTCTTC.

The CDR3 sequence is CASSRGQHSGYNSPLHF. DNA for the CDR3: TGCGCCAGCAGCCGGGGACAGCATAGTGGGTATAATTCACCCCTCCACTTT. The genes are TRBV4-3 and TRBJ1-6; TRBD1 matches 7 bases. CDR3 length equals 17 residues. CDR1 LGHNA and CDR2 YSLEER come from the germline V gene. With 4 bases clipped from V and 4 bases from J, the junction kept 10 bases outside the gene matches.

The chain recombines TRBV2 with TRBJ1-2, with D hard to call. CDR1 is SNHLY, CDR2 FYNNEI, per germline. The ends were cut back, 3 bases at V and 5 bases at J, with 10 bases in the middle. The CDR3 loop spans 13 amino acids. CDR3 residues: CASSDPDFYGYTF. The CDR3, as DNA: TGTGCCAGCAGTGACCCAGACTTTTATGGCTACACCTTC.